A selection of T cell receptor beta chains follows, all from one sample in a study of blood T cell repertoires in COVID-19. Generated by immunoSEQ multiplex PCR, the TCRdb table keeps only in-frame clones and is missing some. The sample has under 300,000 clones, 80% to 90% seen once. The sequenced material came from peripheral blood. These receptors were obtained from a man aged 45-60 years with acute or convalescent COVID-19. Each CDR3 is given with its conserved first and last residue. The order of the fields is CDR3 protein, CDR3 DNA, V gene, clone size, D gene, J gene. D genes are given only for firm matches. Rows give clone size only sometimes, using once, few, many, or a class for an expanded clone.

CDR3 protein: CASSPTSGAGGELFF; CDR3 DNA: TGTGCCAGCAGCCCTACTAGCGGGGCTGGCGGGGAGCTGTTTTTT; V gene: TRBV7-3; clone size: once; D gene: TRBD2; J gene: TRBJ2-2
CDR3 protein: CASRTFRGGAGTGELFF; CDR3 DNA: TGTGCCAGCAGGACCTTTCGCGGGGGGGCGGGCACCGGGGAGCTGTTTTTT; V gene: TRBV11-2; clone size: -; D gene: TRBD2; J gene: TRBJ2-2
CDR3 protein: CASSLIPPARGYTF; CDR3 DNA: TGTGCCAGCAGCTTAATCCCGCCAGCGAGGGGCTACACCTTC; V gene: TRBV7-2; clone size: -; D gene: -; J gene: TRBJ1-2
CDR3 protein: CASSLGAGGLYEQYF; CDR3 DNA: TGTGCCAGCAGCTTGGGAGCGGGAGGCCTCTACGAGCAGTACTTC; V gene: TRBV5-4; clone size: few; D gene: TRBD2; J gene: TRBJ2-7
CDR3 protein: CASSEGPDRPPNSPLHF; CDR3 DNA: TGTGCCAGCAGCGAAGGTCCAGACAGGCCCCCTAATTCACCCCTCCACTTT; V gene: TRBV9; clone size: once; D gene: -; J gene: TRBJ1-6
CDR3 protein: CASRGSSYEQYF; CDR3 DNA: TGTGCCAGCAGGGGCAGCTCCTACGAGCAGTACTTC; V gene: TRBV6-5; clone size: few; D gene: -; J gene: TRBJ2-7
CDR3 protein: CASNRDSTYEQYF; CDR3 DNA: TGTGCCAGCAACCGGGACAGTACCTACGAGCAGTACTTC; V gene: TRBV2; clone size: -; D gene: TRBD1; J gene: TRBJ2-7
CDR3 protein: CSALSGYEQYF; CDR3 DNA: TGCAGTGCCCTTTCAGGGTACGAGCAGTACTTC; V gene: TRBV20-1; clone size: many; D gene: -; J gene: TRBJ2-7
CDR3 protein: CASSLQDSTNSPLHF; CDR3 DNA: TGTGCCAGCAGCCTCCAGGACAGCACAAATTCACCCCTCCACTTT; V gene: TRBV9; clone size: -; D gene: -; J gene: TRBJ1-6
CDR3 protein: CASSQAGVGSYEQYF; CDR3 DNA: TGCGCCAGCAGCCAAGCAGGGGTGGGCTCCTACGAGCAGTACTTC; V gene: TRBV4-1; clone size: -; D gene: -; J gene: TRBJ2-7
CDR3 protein: CASSRGLAGQETQYF; CDR3 DNA: TGTGCCAGCAGCAGGGGACTAGCGGGACAAGAGACCCAGTACTTC; V gene: TRBV2; clone size: -; D gene: TRBD2; J gene: TRBJ2-5
CDR3 protein: CASRAPGTGNNSPLHF; CDR3 DNA: TGCGCCAGCAGGGCTCCCGGGACAGGAAATAATTCACCCCTCCACTTT; V gene: TRBV5-1; clone size: -; D gene: TRBD1; J gene: TRBJ1-6
CDR3 protein: CASSPRTSGTRGQFF; CDR3 DNA: TGCGCCAGCAGCCCAAGAACTAGCGGGACAAGAGGACAGTTCTTC; V gene: TRBV4-1; clone size: once; D gene: TRBD2; J gene: TRBJ2-1
CDR3 protein: CASSLESQGMRGYTF; CDR3 DNA: TGTGCCAGCAGCTTGGAATCGCAGGGGATGAGGGGCTACACCTTC; V gene: TRBV11-2; clone size: once; D gene: -; J gene: TRBJ1-2
CDR3 protein: CASSPSVDPTFNEQYF; CDR3 DNA: TGTGCCAGCTCACCATCGGTAGATCCGACTTTTAACGAGCAGTACTTC; V gene: TRBV18; clone size: -; D gene: -; J gene: TRBJ2-7
CDR3 protein: CSVGRTGRNTEAFF; CDR3 DNA: TGCAGCGTTGGCCGGACAGGGAGGAACACTGAAGCTTTCTTT; V gene: TRBV29-1; clone size: -; D gene: TRBD1; J gene: TRBJ1-1
CDR3 protein: CASSYGGRSRNEQFF; CDR3 DNA: TGTGCCAGCAGCTATGGCGGGAGATCTCGCAATGAGCAGTTCTTC; V gene: TRBV6-5; clone size: -; D gene: TRBD2; J gene: TRBJ2-1
CDR3 protein: CASGHPGQGVEQYF; CDR3 DNA: TGTGCCAGCGGCCATCCGGGACAGGGGGTCGAGCAGTACTTC; V gene: TRBV27; clone size: -; D gene: TRBD1; J gene: TRBJ2-7
CDR3 protein: CASSERISGANVLTF; CDR3 DNA: TGTGCCAGCAGCGAGAGGATCTCTGGGGCCAACGTCCTGACTTTC; V gene: TRBV5-4; clone size: -; D gene: -; J gene: TRBJ2-6
CDR3 protein: CASSPGVNEQFF; CDR3 DNA: TGCGCCAGCAGCCCAGGGGTAAATGAGCAGTTCTTC; V gene: TRBV5-1; clone size: -; D gene: -; J gene: TRBJ2-1
CDR3 protein: CASSNFEYGTGWGYTF; CDR3 DNA: TGTGCCAGCAGTAACTTCGAGTACGGGACAGGATGGGGCTACACCTTC; V gene: TRBV6-5; clone size: -; D gene: TRBD1; J gene: TRBJ1-2
CDR3 protein: CASSRGGVNTEAFF; CDR3 DNA: TGTGCCAGCAGTCGTGGGGGGGTGAACACTGAAGCTTTCTTT; V gene: TRBV27; clone size: -; D gene: -; J gene: TRBJ1-1
CDR3 protein: CASSSRTSGTDEQYF; CDR3 DNA: TGTGCCAGCAGCTCCCGGACTAGCGGGACGGACGAGCAGTACTTC; V gene: TRBV5-5; clone size: -; D gene: TRBD2; J gene: TRBJ2-7
CDR3 protein: CASRVGADPSYEQYF; CDR3 DNA: TGTGCCAGCAGGGTGGGGGCAGACCCTTCCTACGAGCAGTACTTC; V gene: TRBV5-4; clone size: -; D gene: -; J gene: TRBJ2-7
CDR3 protein: CASSIVEGRGNGYTF; CDR3 DNA: TGTGCCAGTAGTATCGTGGAGGGGCGGGGTAATGGCTACACCTTC; V gene: TRBV19; clone size: -; D gene: -; J gene: TRBJ1-2
CDR3 protein: CASRKGIGVGTGELFF; CDR3 DNA: TGTGCCAGTAGAAAAGGCATAGGGGTTGGGACCGGGGAGCTGTTTTTT; V gene: TRBV19; clone size: -; D gene: -; J gene: TRBJ2-2
CDR3 protein: CASTTTGTSGYNEQFF; CDR3 DNA: TGTGCCAGTACCACAACGGGGACTAGCGGCTACAATGAGCAGTTCTTC; V gene: TRBV19; clone size: -; D gene: TRBD2; J gene: TRBJ2-1
CDR3 protein: CASSYGLAGADQYF; CDR3 DNA: TGTGCCAGCAGTTACGGACTAGCGGGAGCCGACCAGTACTTC; V gene: TRBV6-5; clone size: -; D gene: TRBD2; J gene: TRBJ2-5
CDR3 protein: CASRPDRESQPQHF; CDR3 DNA: TGCGCCAGCAGACCCGACAGGGAAAGTCAGCCCCAGCATTTT; V gene: TRBV5-1; clone size: -; D gene: TRBD1; J gene: TRBJ1-5
CDR3 protein: CSASQAANEKLFF; CDR3 DNA: TGCAGTGCTAGTCAGGCTGCTAATGAAAAACTGTTTTTT; V gene: TRBV20-1; clone size: -; D gene: -; J gene: TRBJ1-4
CDR3 protein: CASSVRTGEPQHF; CDR3 DNA: TGTGCCAGCAGCGTTAGGACAGGGGAGCCCCAGCATTTT; V gene: TRBV9; clone size: -; D gene: TRBD1; J gene: TRBJ1-5
CDR3 protein: CASSLSRVPGGELFF; CDR3 DNA: TGTGCCAGCAGCCTATCTCGGGTCCCGGGCGGGGAGCTGTTTTTT; V gene: TRBV6-5; clone size: -; D gene: -; J gene: TRBJ2-2
CDR3 protein: CASSADRTNYGYTF; CDR3 DNA: TGTGCCAGCAGTGCTGACAGGACTAACTATGGCTACACCTTC; V gene: TRBV25-1; clone size: once; D gene: -; J gene: TRBJ1-2
CDR3 protein: CASSPRLSYGYTF; CDR3 DNA: TGTGCCAGCAGTCCTCGACTGAGTTATGGCTACACCTTC; V gene: TRBV28; clone size: -; D gene: -; J gene: TRBJ1-2
CDR3 protein: CASSEPPRGEQFF; CDR3 DNA: TGCGCCAGCAGTGAGCCCCCACGGGGTGAGCAGTTCTTC; V gene: TRBV10-1; clone size: -; D gene: -; J gene: TRBJ2-1
CDR3 protein: CAWGGTGGSMNTEAFF; CDR3 DNA: TGTGCCTGGGGCGGGACAGGCGGTAGTATGAACACTGAAGCTTTCTTT; V gene: TRBV30; clone size: once; D gene: TRBD1; J gene: TRBJ1-1
CDR3 protein: CSARGSGEQYF; CDR3 DNA: TGCAGTGCTCGGGGGAGTGGAGAGCAGTACTTC; V gene: TRBV20-1; clone size: -; D gene: -; J gene: TRBJ2-7
CDR3 protein: CASSFERGTTDTQYF; CDR3 DNA: TGTGCCAGCAGTTTCGAGCGGGGTACCACAGATACGCAGTATTTT; V gene: TRBV27; clone size: once; D gene: TRBD2; J gene: TRBJ2-3
CDR3 protein: CASSEAHSNQPQHF; CDR3 DNA: TGTGCCAGCAGTGAGGCTCATAGCAATCAGCCCCAGCATTTT; V gene: TRBV2; clone size: -; D gene: -; J gene: TRBJ1-5
CDR3 protein: CASMGTWGNQPQHF; CDR3 DNA: TGTGCCAGCATGGGCACCTGGGGCAATCAGCCCCAGCATTTT; V gene: TRBV2; clone size: -; D gene: -; J gene: TRBJ1-5
CDR3 protein: CASSQDQGGTGGIEQYF; CDR3 DNA: TGTGCCAGCAGCCAAGATCAAGGGGGGACAGGGGGGATCGAGCAGTACTTC; V gene: TRBV3-1/TRBV3-2; clone size: once; D gene: TRBD1; J gene: TRBJ2-7
CDR3 protein: CASSWAGTDTQYF; CDR3 DNA: TGCGCCAGCAGCTGGGCCGGCACAGATACGCAGTATTTT; V gene: TRBV5-1; clone size: -; D gene: -; J gene: TRBJ2-3
CDR3 protein: CASIIDRGWGNEQFF; CDR3 DNA: TGTGCCAGCATCATCGACAGGGGGTGGGGCAATGAGCAGTTCTTC; V gene: TRBV11-2; clone size: -; D gene: TRBD1; J gene: TRBJ2-1
CDR3 protein: CASSLDSGIIRSGNTIYF; CDR3 DNA: TGTGCCAGCAGCTTAGACTCAGGGATCATTCGCTCTGGAAACACCATATATTTT; V gene: TRBV7-6; clone size: -; D gene: -; J gene: TRBJ1-3
CDR3 protein: CASSPRVNTEAFF; CDR3 DNA: TGTGCCAGCAGCCCTCGAGTGAACACTGAAGCTTTCTTT; V gene: TRBV7-3; clone size: once; D gene: -; J gene: TRBJ1-1
CDR3 protein: CASRRGGAEAFF; CDR3 DNA: TGTGCCAGCAGGCGAGGAGGCGCTGAAGCTTTCTTT; V gene: TRBV5-4; clone size: once; D gene: -; J gene: TRBJ1-1
CDR3 protein: CASSLSGGVNTGELFF; CDR3 DNA: TGTGCCAGCAGTCTCTCTGGCGGGGTCAACACCGGGGAGCTGTTTTTT; V gene: TRBV2; clone size: -; D gene: -; J gene: TRBJ2-2
CDR3 protein: CASSRGDREAYEQYF; CDR3 DNA: TGTGCCAGTAGTAGAGGGGACAGGGAAGCCTACGAGCAGTACTTC; V gene: TRBV19; clone size: -; D gene: TRBD1; J gene: TRBJ2-7
CDR3 protein: CASSPRDRGNQPQHF; CDR3 DNA: TGTGCCAGCAGTCCCCGGGACAGAGGCAATCAGCCCCAGCATTTT; V gene: TRBV6-6; clone size: -; D gene: TRBD1; J gene: TRBJ1-5
CDR3 protein: CASSLEGREQYF; CDR3 DNA: TGTGCCAGCAGCTTAGAGGGGCGCGAGCAGTACTTC; V gene: TRBV7-9; clone size: -; D gene: -; J gene: TRBJ2-7
CDR3 protein: CASSTFTEIQETQYF; CDR3 DNA: TGTGCCAGTAGTACTTTTACAGAGATCCAAGAGACCCAGTACTTC; V gene: TRBV19; clone size: -; D gene: -; J gene: TRBJ2-5
CDR3 protein: CAIKVGGEETQYF; CDR3 DNA: TGTGCCATCAAAGTCGGGGGAGAAGAGACCCAGTACTTC; V gene: TRBV10-3; clone size: -; D gene: -; J gene: TRBJ2-5
CDR3 protein: CASSYRLGSPYEQYF; CDR3 DNA: TGTGCCAGCAGCTACCGACTAGGATCCCCCTACGAGCAGTACTTC; V gene: TRBV28; clone size: few; D gene: -; J gene: TRBJ2-7
CDR3 protein: CASSSQLAGVFNEQFF; CDR3 DNA: TGTGCCAGCAGCTCCCAACTAGCGGGAGTCTTCAATGAGCAGTTCTTC; V gene: TRBV6-2/TRBV6-3; clone size: -; D gene: TRBD2; J gene: TRBJ2-1
CDR3 protein: CASSLGTGTGADEQYF; CDR3 DNA: TGTGCCAGCAGCTTAGGAACCGGGACAGGGGCCGACGAGCAGTACTTC; V gene: TRBV7-8; clone size: -; D gene: TRBD1; J gene: TRBJ2-7
CDR3 protein: CASSESPGQLTDTQYF; CDR3 DNA: TGCGCCAGCAGTGAGTCCCCGGGACAGTTAACAGATACGCAGTATTTT; V gene: TRBV10-1; clone size: -; D gene: TRBD1; J gene: TRBJ2-3
CDR3 protein: CASSLGGTYNEQFF; CDR3 DNA: TGTGCTAGCAGCTTAGGCGGGACCTACAATGAGCAGTTCTTC; V gene: TRBV7-7; clone size: -; D gene: -; J gene: TRBJ2-1
CDR3 protein: CASSLGQHSYNEQFF; CDR3 DNA: TGTGCCAGCAGTCTGGGACAGCACTCCTACAATGAGCAGTTCTTC; V gene: TRBV27; clone size: -; D gene: TRBD1; J gene: TRBJ2-1
CDR3 protein: CASSQGTGGYEQYF; CDR3 DNA: TGTGCCAGCAGCCAGGGGACAGGGGGATACGAGCAGTACTTC; V gene: TRBV11-2; clone size: -; D gene: TRBD1; J gene: TRBJ2-7
CDR3 protein: CASRAGTSGKNIQYF; CDR3 DNA: TGTGCCAGCAGAGCCGGGACTAGCGGCAAAAACATTCAGTACTTC; V gene: TRBV2; clone size: -; D gene: TRBD2; J gene: TRBJ2-4